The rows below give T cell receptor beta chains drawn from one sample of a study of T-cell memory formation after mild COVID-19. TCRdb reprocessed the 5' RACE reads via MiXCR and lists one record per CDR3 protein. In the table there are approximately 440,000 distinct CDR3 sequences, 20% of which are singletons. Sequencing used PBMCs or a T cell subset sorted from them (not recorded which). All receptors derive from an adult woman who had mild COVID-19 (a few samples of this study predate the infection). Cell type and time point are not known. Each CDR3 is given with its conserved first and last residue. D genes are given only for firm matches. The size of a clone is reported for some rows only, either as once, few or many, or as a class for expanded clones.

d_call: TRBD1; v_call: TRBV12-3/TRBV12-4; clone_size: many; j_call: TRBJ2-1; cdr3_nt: TGTGCCAGCAGTGCCCCGGACAGGGGGCGCCTTGAGCAGTTCTTC; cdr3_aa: CASSAPDRGRLEQFF
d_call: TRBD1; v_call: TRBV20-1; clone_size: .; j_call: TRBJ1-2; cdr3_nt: TGCAGTGCTAGAGATCGTAAGGGGGCCTATGGCTACACCTTC; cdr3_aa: CSARDRKGAYGYTF
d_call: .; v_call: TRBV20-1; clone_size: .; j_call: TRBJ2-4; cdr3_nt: TGCAGTGCTAGTGGTCGGAACCCGAAGTACTTC; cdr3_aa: CSASGRNPKYF
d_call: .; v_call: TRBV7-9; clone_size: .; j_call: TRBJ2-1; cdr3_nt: TGTGCCAGCAGCTTAGCCCGGTTAGAGGAGCAGTTCTTC; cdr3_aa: CASSLARLEEQFF
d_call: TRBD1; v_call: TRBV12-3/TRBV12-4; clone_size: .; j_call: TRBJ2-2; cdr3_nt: TGTGCCAGCAGCCCAGGAGGGGGACAGGGACCGACCGGGGAGCTGTTTTTT; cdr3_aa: CASSPGGGQGPTGELFF
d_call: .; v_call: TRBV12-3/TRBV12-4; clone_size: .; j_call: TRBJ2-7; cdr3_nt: TGTGCCAGCAGTCCCCAGGGCGAGCAGTACTTC; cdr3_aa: CASSPQGEQYF
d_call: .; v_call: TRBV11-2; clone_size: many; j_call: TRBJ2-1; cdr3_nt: TGTGCCAGCAGCCCCGAACTTCTAGCTAATGAGCAGTTCTTC; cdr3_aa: CASSPELLANEQFF
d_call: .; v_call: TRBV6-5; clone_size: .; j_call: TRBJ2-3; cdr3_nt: TGTGCCAGCAGTTCACTCGCCACAGATACGCAGTATTTT; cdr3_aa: CASSSLATDTQYF
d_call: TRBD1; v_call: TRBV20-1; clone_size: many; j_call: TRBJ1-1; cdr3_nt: TGCAGGGTGACAGGGGGCACTGAAGCTTTCTTT; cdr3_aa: CRVTGGTEAFF
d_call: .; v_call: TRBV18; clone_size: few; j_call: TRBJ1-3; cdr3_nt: TGTGCCAGCTCACCACCAGGGAGGCGCGACACCATATATTTT; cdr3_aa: CASSPPGRRDTIYF